Sequencing of this TCR beta chain was carried out in a study of CD8 T cells in Susac syndrome. The length of the CDR3 is 16 residues. Trimming cost V 3 bases and J 4 bases, with 16 bases left between them. The germline V gene encodes CDR1 MGHRA and CDR2 YSYEKL. Random hexamers served to reverse transcribe about 0.5 to 1 ug RNA. TCR beta CDR3 was amplified by immunoSEQ multiplex PCR. This amplification extended across 54 Vbeta and 13 Jbeta segments. TCRdb fed the immunoSEQ multiplex PCR reads into MiXCR, producing one record per CDR3 protein. The sample gives about 150,000 distinct CDR3 sequences, around 94% of which show up once; about 0.076% is in the top ten. Findings and caveats of the study: The study conceded that its TCR sequencing and HLA analysis involved relatively few individuals.

Both CD4+ and CD8+ T cells were negatively isolated, and TEMRA cells underwent FACS enrichment. Details on this clonotype: Its antigen is as yet unknown.

The chain joins TRBV4-1 to TRBJ1-5, with D perhaps matching TRBD1 (5 bases). This sequence originates from a human donor in good health. The sample consisted of CD4+ T cells from PBMCs. The CDR3: CASSQAQTVSNQPQHF. CDR3 nucleotide sequence: TGCGCCAGCAGCCAGGCACAGACAGTTAGTAATCAGCCCCAGCATTTT.